This T cell receptor beta chain emerged from a study of blood T cell repertoires in COVID-19. The J segment lost 7 bases and the V segment lost 5 bases, leaving 14 bases of the junction unmatched. The CDR3 length is 17 residues. Germline-derived CDR1 and CDR2 are WNHNN and SYGVQD (reference sequence). The method was immunoSEQ multiplex PCR; TCRdb's version includes in-frame clones alone and lacks a portion of them. The profile covers 45,000 to 50,000 clones, with roughly nine tenths appearing a single time and just over 9% taken by the ten largest. The sequence came from a human donor in a cohort sampled during active COVID-19. The V call is TRBV10-1, the J call TRBJ2-2; 9 bases are shared with TRBD2. The specimen was peripheral blood. As DNA, the CDR3 is TGCGCCAGCAGTAAAACCAGCGGGGGGCAGTTTAGCGGGGAGCTGTTTTTT. It yields the protein CASSKTSGGQFSGELFF.